This TCR beta chain emerged from a study of vaccination effects on CD4 cells after COVID-19. In the case of this clone: The antigen is undetermined.

Clones were read by immunoSEQ multiplex PCR, and TCRdb kept only the in-frame ones, dropping some. The profile shows about 25,000 clones, approximately 79% of them singletons. Antigen-specific CD4+ T cells were first expanded with viral peptide pools by the ViraFEST assay and only then sequenced. With about 9 days of culture completed, CD4+ T cells were isolated. The person's infection with SARS-CoV-2, confirmed by PCR, took place between March and December 2020. Germline V CDR1 and CDR2: SGHVS, FQNEAQ. Deletions cut 6 bases from V and 2 bases from J, with 13 bases between. CDR3 length: 14 residues. The sequence was obtained from a human donor who had a prior SARS-CoV-2 infection. This sample comprised CD4+ T cells from PBMCs cultured with SARS-CoV-2 spike peptides, obtained before COVID-19 vaccination. The rearrangement joins TRBV7-8 to TRBJ1-2; D gene unclear. DNA of the CDR3: TGTGCCAGCAGTGACCGAAGAGGAAACTATGGCTACACCTTC. Translation: CASSDRRGNYGYTF.